What follows is one T cell receptor (beta chain) and its context. In the original workflow: Counts of nucleated cells, estimated from reference gene primer amplification, were obtained. Repertoires were generated with immunoSEQ multiplex PCR, while TCRdb's copy carries only in-frame clones and drops some. V and J calls plus clone size are reproduced from that table; the DNA served to infer D and trimming. There are roughly 24,000 clones in the sample; almost 95% occur only once, and 2.1% lies in the top ten. This specimen comes from a study of blood T cell repertoires in COVID-19. At the level of the study: COVID-19 samples, acute and convalescent, were from the United States, Italy and Spain. T cells, B-cell-depleted T cells, or PBMCs supplied cDNA or gDNA.

This CDR3 has 15 amino acids. Trimming cost V 1 base and J 5 bases, with 12 bases left between them. CDR1 and CDR2 from the germline V gene are LGHDT and YNNKEL (reference sequence). The rearrangement joins TRBV3-1 (or the pseudogene TRBV3-2) to TRBJ2-1; weak D call: TRBD2 (6 bases). The source material was peripheral blood. The receptor was isolated from a human donor in a cohort sampled during active COVID-19. The chain's CDR3 is CASSQVLARHNEQFF. The CDR3 DNA follows: TGTGCCAGCAGCCAAGTGCTAGCGAGGCACAATGAGCAGTTCTTC.